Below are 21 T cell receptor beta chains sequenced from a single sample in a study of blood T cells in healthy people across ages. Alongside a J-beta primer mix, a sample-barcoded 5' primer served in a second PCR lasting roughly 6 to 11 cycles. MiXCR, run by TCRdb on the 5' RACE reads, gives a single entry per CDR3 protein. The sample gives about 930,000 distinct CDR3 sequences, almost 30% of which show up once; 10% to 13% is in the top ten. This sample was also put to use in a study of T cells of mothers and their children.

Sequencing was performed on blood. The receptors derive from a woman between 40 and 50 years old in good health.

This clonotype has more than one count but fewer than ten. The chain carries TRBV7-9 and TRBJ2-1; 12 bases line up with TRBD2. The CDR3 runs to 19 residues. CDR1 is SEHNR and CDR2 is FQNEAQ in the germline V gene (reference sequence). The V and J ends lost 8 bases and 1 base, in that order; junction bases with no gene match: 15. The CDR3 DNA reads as TGTGCCAGCCTTCGGCTAGCGGGGGGGCCAGGGGAGTCCTACAATGAGCAGTTCTTC. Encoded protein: CASLRLAGGPGESYNEQFF.

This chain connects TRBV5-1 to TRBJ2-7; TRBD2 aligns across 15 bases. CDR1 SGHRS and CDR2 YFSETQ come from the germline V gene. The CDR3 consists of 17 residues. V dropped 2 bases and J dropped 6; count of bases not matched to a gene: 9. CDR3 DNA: TGCGCCAGCAGCTTAGGGACTAGCGGGAGGACCGTCGGCGAGCAGTACTTC. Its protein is CASSLGTSGRTVGEQYF.

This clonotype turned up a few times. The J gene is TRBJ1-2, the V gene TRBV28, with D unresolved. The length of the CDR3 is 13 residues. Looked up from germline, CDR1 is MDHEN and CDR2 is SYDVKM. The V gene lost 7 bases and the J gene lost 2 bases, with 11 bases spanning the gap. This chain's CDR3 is CASTREVNYGYTF. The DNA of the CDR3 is TGTGCCAGCACCCGGGAGGTGAACTATGGCTACACCTTC.

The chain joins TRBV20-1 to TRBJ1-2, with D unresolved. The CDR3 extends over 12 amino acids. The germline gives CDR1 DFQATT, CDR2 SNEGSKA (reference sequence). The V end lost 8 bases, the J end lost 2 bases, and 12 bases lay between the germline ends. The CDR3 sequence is CSSKHGNYGYTF. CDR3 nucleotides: TGCAGTTCCAAACACGGGAACTATGGCTACACCTTC.

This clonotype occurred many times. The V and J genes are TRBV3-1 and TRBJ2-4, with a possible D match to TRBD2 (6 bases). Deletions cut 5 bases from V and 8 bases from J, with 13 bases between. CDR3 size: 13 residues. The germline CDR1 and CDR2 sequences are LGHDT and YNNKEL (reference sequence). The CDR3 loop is CASSSGGADIQYF. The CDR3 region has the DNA TGTGCCAGCAGCTCTGGCGGGGCCGACATTCAGTACTTC.

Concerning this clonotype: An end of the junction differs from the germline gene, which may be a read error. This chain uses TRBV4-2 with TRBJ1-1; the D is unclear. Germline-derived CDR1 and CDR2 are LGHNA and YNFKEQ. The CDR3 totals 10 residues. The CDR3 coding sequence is TGTGCCAGCGGGGATTATGAAGCTTTTTTT. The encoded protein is CASGDYEAFF.

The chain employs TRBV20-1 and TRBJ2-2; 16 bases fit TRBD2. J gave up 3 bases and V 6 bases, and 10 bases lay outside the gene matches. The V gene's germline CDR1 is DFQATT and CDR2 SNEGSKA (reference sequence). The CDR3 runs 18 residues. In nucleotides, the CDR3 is TGCAGTGCCCCGCCCCCGGGACTAGCGGGGGGGCACACCGGGGAGCTGTTTTTT. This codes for CSAPPPGLAGGHTGELFF.

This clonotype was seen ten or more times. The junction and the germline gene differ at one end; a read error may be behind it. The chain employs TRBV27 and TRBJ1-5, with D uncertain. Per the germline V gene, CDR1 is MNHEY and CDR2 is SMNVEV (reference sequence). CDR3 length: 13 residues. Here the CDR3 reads CASSLSRDQPQHF. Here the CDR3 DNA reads TGTGCCAGCAGCTTATCTCGGGATCAGCCCCAGCATTTT.

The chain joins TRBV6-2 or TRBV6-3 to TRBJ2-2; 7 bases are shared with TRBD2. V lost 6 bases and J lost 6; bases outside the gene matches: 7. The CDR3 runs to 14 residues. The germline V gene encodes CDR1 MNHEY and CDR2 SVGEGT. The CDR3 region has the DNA TGTGCCAGCAGCAGCCAGCGGGGTTCCGGGGAGCTGTTTTTT. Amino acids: CASSSQRGSGELFF.

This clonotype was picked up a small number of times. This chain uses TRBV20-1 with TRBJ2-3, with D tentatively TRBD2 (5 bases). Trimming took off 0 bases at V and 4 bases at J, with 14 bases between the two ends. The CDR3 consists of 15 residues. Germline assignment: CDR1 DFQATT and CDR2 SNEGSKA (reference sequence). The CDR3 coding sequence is TGCAGTGCTAGAGATCTGGCTAGCCCCCCAGATACGCAGTATTTT. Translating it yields CSARDLASPPDTQYF.

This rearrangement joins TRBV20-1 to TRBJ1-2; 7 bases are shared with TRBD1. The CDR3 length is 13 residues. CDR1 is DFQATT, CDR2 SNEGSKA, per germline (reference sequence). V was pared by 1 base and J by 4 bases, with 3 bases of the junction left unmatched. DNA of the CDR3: TGCAGTGCTAGAGGAGGACAGGTCTATGGCTACACCTTC. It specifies CSARGGQVYGYTF.

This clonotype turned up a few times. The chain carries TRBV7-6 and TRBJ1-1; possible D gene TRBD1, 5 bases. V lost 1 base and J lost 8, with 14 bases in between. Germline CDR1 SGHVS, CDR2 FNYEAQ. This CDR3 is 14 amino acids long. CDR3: CASSLDPTKGEAFF. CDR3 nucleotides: TGTGCCAGCAGCTTAGACCCGACAAAGGGGGAAGCTTTCTTT.

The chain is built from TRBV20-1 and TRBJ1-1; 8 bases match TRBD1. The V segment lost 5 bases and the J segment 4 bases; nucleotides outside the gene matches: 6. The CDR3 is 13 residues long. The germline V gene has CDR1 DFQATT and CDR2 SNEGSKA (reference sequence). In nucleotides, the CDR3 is TGCAGTGCTGGGAGACAGGGGTCCACTGAAGCTTTCTTT. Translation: CSAGRQGSTEAFF.

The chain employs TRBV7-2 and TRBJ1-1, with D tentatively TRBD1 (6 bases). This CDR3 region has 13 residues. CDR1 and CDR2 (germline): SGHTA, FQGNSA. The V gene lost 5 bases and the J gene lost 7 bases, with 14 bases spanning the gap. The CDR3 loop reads CASSPGQPNEAFF. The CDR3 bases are TGTGCCAGCAGCCCCGGACAGCCTAATGAAGCTTTCTTT.

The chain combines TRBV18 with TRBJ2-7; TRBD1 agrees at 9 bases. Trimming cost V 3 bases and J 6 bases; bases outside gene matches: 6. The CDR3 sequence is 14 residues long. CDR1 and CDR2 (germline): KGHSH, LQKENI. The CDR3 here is CASSPGQGGVEQYF. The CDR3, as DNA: TGTGCCAGCTCACCGGGACAGGGTGGGGTCGAGCAGTACTTC.

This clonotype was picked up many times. CDR3 bases: TGTGCCAGCAGTTGGACAGTTGGTATCTACGAGCAGTACTTC. Translating it yields CASSWTVGIYEQYF. This rearrangement joins TRBV27 to TRBJ2-7; a weak D match, TRBD1 (6 bases). The CDR3 has 14 amino acids. CDR1 and CDR2 (germline): MNHEY, SMNVEV (reference sequence). V was shortened by 4 bases and J by 3 bases, with 13 bases between the two germline ends.

The CDR3 is CAWRPSGGGRDTQYF. DNA of the CDR3: TGTGCCTGGAGACCTTCTGGGGGGGGGAGAGATACGCAGTATTTT. The V and J genes are TRBV30 and TRBJ2-3, with TRBD2 identical over 7 bases. V lost 3 bases, J lost 5 bases, and 11 bases stayed unmatched. CDR1 and CDR2 (germline): GTSNPN, SVGIG (reference sequence). The CDR3 totals 15 residues.

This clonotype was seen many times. CDR3 nucleotides: TGTGCCAGCAGTCTAGACAGGGGACCCTACAATGAGCAGTTCTTC. This gives the protein CASSLDRGPYNEQFF. The chain combines TRBV12-3 or TRBV12-4 with TRBJ2-1; TRBD1 matches at 8 bases. V was pared by 5 bases and J by 2 bases, with 5 bases of the junction left unmatched. The CDR3 is 15 amino acids.

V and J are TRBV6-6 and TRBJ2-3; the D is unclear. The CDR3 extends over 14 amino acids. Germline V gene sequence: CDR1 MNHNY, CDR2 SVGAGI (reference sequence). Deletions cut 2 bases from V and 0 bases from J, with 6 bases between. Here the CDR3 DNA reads TGTGCCAGCAGTTACACGACAAGCACAGATACGCAGTATTTT. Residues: CASSYTTSTDTQYF.

CDR3 sequence (DNA): TGTGCCAGCAGTTTATTCCCTCACAATGAGCAGTTCTTC. Translation gives CASSLFPHNEQFF. The chain links TRBV6-2 or TRBV6-3 to TRBJ2-1, with D unclear. Trimming stripped 4 bases from V and 5 bases from J, with 9 bases between. Per the germline V gene, CDR1 is MNHEY and CDR2 is SVGEGT. The CDR3 sequence is 13 residues long.

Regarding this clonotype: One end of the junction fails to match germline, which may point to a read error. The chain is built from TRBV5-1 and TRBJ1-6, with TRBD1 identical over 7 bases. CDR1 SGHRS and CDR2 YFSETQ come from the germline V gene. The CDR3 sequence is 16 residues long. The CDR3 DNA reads TGCGCCAGCGGCTTGGAACCCAGGGGGAAGAATTCACCCCTCCACTTT. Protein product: CASGLEPRGKNSPLHF.